This record concerns one T cell receptor (beta chain) sequence. The specificity of this receptor is unknown. The input lacks base qualities; no much larger clone sits a single base away. CDR1 and CDR2 (SEHNR, FQNEAQ) derive from the germline V gene (reference sequence). From cysteine to phenylalanine, the CDR3 is 15 amino acids long. Only the CDR3 region is kept as DNA, spanning 45 bases read in frame from base 1. Trimming at the junction amounts to 1 base on V and 0 bases on J, and the germline ends lie 7 bases apart. TCRbeta CDR3 regions were amplified from genomic DNA using the immunoSEQ Assay, a bias-controlled multiplex PCR. Under the source paper's analysis protocol: Within the assay, amplification of reference gene primers was used to estimate how many nucleated cells each sample contained. To quantify the absolute abundance of each unique TCRbeta CDR3 rearrangement, sequence reads were collapsed and filtered. For each sample, productive Simpson clonality was calculated by taking the square root of Simpson's diversity index across productive rearrangements. TCRdb provides this immuneACCESS table in a form limited to in-frame rearrangements. Some clones are lacking; in checked studies, under half of them reflect an unresolved V gene, and why the rest are absent is not known. V and J calls and clone size are those listed in that table; D and trimming were worked out from the DNA. This sample gives about 140,000 clones in total; 87% of them show up just once. Approximately 9% of the sample comes from the top ten.

Whole blood was collected in K2EDTA tubes by collaborating institutions according to the institutions' own protocols. For TCRbeta analysis, collaborators shipped samples in one of three forms: frozen whole blood, isolated PBMCs, or DNA extracted from either of those sample types. This sample was included in a study of blood T cell repertoires in COVID-19 (dated by TCRdb to 2019 to 2021). Notes on the research overall: The collaborator samples originated in the United States, Italy and Spain and spanned the acute and convalescent phases of COVID-19. The material from the prospective study consisted of cDNA or gDNA derived from T cells, B-cell-depleted T cells, or PBMCs. The dataset comprised deeply sampled blood TCRbeta repertoires from subjects exposed to, actively infected with, or recovered from COVID-19. The repertoires were released in a freely available public database meant as a resource for research on the immune response to SARS-CoV-2. The samples were drawn from two sources: the first 160 participants of the ongoing ImmuneRACE study, and 1,000 to 1,500 subjects contributed by 6 global collaborators. A de-identified subject ID, COVID-19 status, age in years and sex were almost always included in the sample metadata. Where available, HLA class I and class II types were taken from metadata supplied by the sample provider and were not determined by assay-based typing. What the authors observed across the whole study: How much clinical and demographic metadata was included differed by source and by participant, and the metadata was provided uncurated.

The sequence was collected from a woman in her fifties or sixties with active or convalescent COVID-19. Sequencing used peripheral blood. The rearrangement joined TRBV7-9 to TRBJ2-1, with no reliable assignment of the D segment. The CDR3 region has the sequence CASSLESSSYNEQFF. The DNA is TGTGCCAGCAGCTTAGAATCTAGCTCCTACAATGAGCAGTTCTTC.